This TCR beta chain comes out of a study of blood T cell repertoires in COVID-19. Study details: Acute and convalescent COVID-19 samples came from the United States, Italy and Spain. The analysed material was cDNA or gDNA that came from T cells, B-cell-depleted T cells, or PBMCs.

This clone turned up a few times. Trimming at V came to 5 bases and at J to 5 bases, leaving 10 bases not matched to a gene. CDR3 size: 16 residues. Germline CDR1 reads SGHNT; CDR2 reads YYREEE (reference sequence). In the original workflow: Estimates of nucleated cell counts were drawn from the amplification of reference gene primers. Generated by immunoSEQ multiplex PCR, the TCRdb table keeps only in-frame clones and is missing some. For V, J and clone size, that table is used; D and trimming come from the DNA. Among 42,000 or so clones listed, more than 75% were seen once. This receptor was identified in an elderly man with acute or convalescent COVID-19. J is TRBJ2-5 and V is TRBV5-4, with 12 positions matching TRBD1. The sample comprised peripheral blood. DNA for the CDR3: TGTGCCAGCAGACCCCGGGACAGGGGGCGAGGGGAGACCCAGTACTTC. The encoded protein is CASRPRDRGRGETQYF.